These 8 T cell receptor beta chains were all obtained from the same sample, sequenced in a study of blood T cell repertoires in COVID-19 (dated by TCRdb to between 2020 and 2021). The library was produced with the immunoSEQ multiplex PCR assay. TCRdb obtained this table from immuneACCESS and retained in-frame rearrangements with V and J assigned. These tables miss some clones; where compared with another copy, unresolved V genes account for less than half of the shortfall, and the remainder is unexplained. Counted in this sample were 60,000 to 65,000 clones; 65% to 90% of them appeared once. Of the sample, 4.5% to 7% is held by the ten largest clones. Sequenced: peripheral blood. The receptors derive from a woman aged 55 to 70 with acute or convalescent COVID-19.

The chain joins TRBV5-5 to TRBJ1-5; TRBD1 agrees at 8 bases. The CDR3 loop spans 15 amino acids. V lost 3 bases and J lost 4; bases outside the gene matches: 6. Germline loops: CDR1 SGHKS, CDR2 YYEKEE (reference sequence). The CDR3 DNA follows: TGTGCCAGCAGCTCTGACAGGGGATGGAATCAGCCCCAGCATTTT. Translated, it gives CASSSDRGWNQPQHF.

The chain recombines TRBV9 with TRBJ1-3, with 7 bases identical to TRBD1. V lost 3 bases, J lost 5 bases, and 8 bases stayed unmatched. This CDR3 is built from 15 residues. Germline lookup yields CDR1 SGDLS and CDR2 YYNGEE. The CDR3 protein is CASSAEGAWRNTIYF. DNA for the CDR3: TGTGCCAGCAGCGCCGAGGGGGCGTGGAGAAACACCATATATTTT. Looking up the rest from reference TRBV9 and TRBJ1-3 gives the full variable domain: DSGVTQTPKHLITATGQRVTLRCSPRSGDLSVYWYQQSLDQGLQFLIQYYNGEERAKGNILERFSAQQFPDLHSELNLSSLELGDSALYFCASSAEGAWRNTIYFGEGSWLTVV.

The chain recombines TRBV6-5 with TRBJ2-2; 9 bases are a match to TRBD1. The germline CDR1 and CDR2 sequences are MNHEY and SVGAGI. The CDR3 is 14 amino acids. Germline trimming cut 7 bases from V and 2 bases from J; bases unmatched to any gene: 2. The CDR3 spells CASKDRGNTGELFF. The CDR3 nucleotides read TGTGCCAGCAAGGACAGGGGTAACACCGGGGAGCTGTTTTTT.

The genes are TRBV11-2 and TRBJ2-3; 12 bases align to TRBD2. This CDR3 contains 17 residues. Germline CDR1 reads SGHAT; CDR2 reads FQNNGV. V dropped 6 bases and J dropped 2; count of bases not matched to a gene: 9. CDR3 nucleotides: TGTGCCAGCAGACCAAAGGGACTAGCGGGCATCACAGATACGCAGTATTTT. Protein product: CASRPKGLAGITDTQYF.

In its sample, this clone was seen a few times. The chain employs TRBV9 and TRBJ1-3; D is uncertain. CDR1 is SGDLS and CDR2 is YYNGEE in the germline V gene. This CDR3 region has 16 residues. Trimming removed 1 base at V and 0 bases at J, with 11 bases between. CDR3 nucleotide sequence: TGTGCCAGCAGCGTATCGGACTCTGGCTCTGGAAACACCATATATTTT. This sequence encodes CASSVSDSGSGNTIYF.

J is TRBJ1-4 and V is TRBV6-5, with 9 bases matching TRBD1. Germline V gene data show CDR1 as MNHEY and CDR2 as SVGAGI. V was clipped by 6 bases and J by 7 bases; unmatched bases: 9. The CDR3 is 15 residues long. CDR3 nucleotides: TGTGCCAGCAGGAATAGACAGGGGGTCGGTGAAAAACTGTTTTTT. Residues: CASRNRQGVGEKLFF.

V is TRBV6-5 and J is TRBJ2-1; 10 nucleotides match TRBD2. V was pared by 4 bases and J by 5 bases, with 8 bases of the junction left unmatched. This CDR3 spans 16 amino acids. Germline V gene sequence: CDR1 MNHEY, CDR2 SVGAGI. CDR3 loop: CASSSMRSGGDNEQFF. The CDR3 DNA sequence: TGTGCCAGCAGTTCTATGCGCAGCGGGGGGGACAATGAGCAGTTCTTC.

The chain uses TRBV7-2 and TRBJ1-5, with D unresolved. V dropped 1 base and J dropped 2 bases, with 6 bases sitting between them. Per germline, CDR1 SGHTA and CDR2 FQGNSA. The CDR3 sequence is 14 residues long. The CDR3 spells CASSLVPGNQPQHF. For the CDR3, the DNA is TGTGCCAGCAGCTTAGTACCGGGCAATCAGCCCCAGCATTTT.